A selection of T cell receptor beta chains follows, all from one sample in a study of blood T cell repertoires in COVID-19. Sequencing used immunoSEQ multiplex PCR; TCRdb keeps in-frame clones, though not all of them. The sample records 130,000 to 150,000 clones, about 85% being singletons. What was sequenced was peripheral blood. These receptors originate from a woman aged 40-49 years with active or convalescent COVID-19. The CDR3 runs from the conserved cysteine through the conserved F or W. Fields, in order: clone size, J gene, V gene, D gene, CDR3 DNA, CDR3 protein. The D gene is left open where the match is weak. The size field is filled for only some rows; it gives once, few, many or a size class.

-	TRBJ1-5	TRBV6-6	TRBD1	TGTGCCAGCATCCTGGGGACAGGGACGAGATCTCAGCCCCAGCATTTT	CASILGTGTRSQPQHF
-	TRBJ1-6	TRBV18	TRBD1	TGTGCCAGCTCAGCGAATGACAGGGTGGCCCTCCACTTT	CASSANDRVALHF
-	TRBJ2-1	TRBV5-1	TRBD2	TGCGCCAGCAGCTTCGGCGGGGGGGAAAACAATGAGCAGTTCTTC	CASSFGGGENNEQFF
-	TRBJ2-3	TRBV5-1	TRBD1	TGCGCCAGCAGCACGGGACAGGGTGGCACAGATACGCAGTATTTT	CASSTGQGGTDTQYF
-	TRBJ1-4	TRBV4-2	TRBD1	TGTGCCAGCAGCCTAACCTTAAGGGACAGGGGTGTAAAACTGTTTTTT	CASSLTLRDRGVKLFF
-	TRBJ1-6	TRBV3-1/TRBV3-2	-	TGTGCCAGCAGCCCCGGAAATCTGGGCAGGGATAATTCACCCCTCCACTTT	CASSPGNLGRDNSPLHF
-	TRBJ1-1	TRBV6-6	-	TGTGCCAGCAGTTACGGTCCGGGGACTAACACTGAAGCTTTCTTT	CASSYGPGTNTEAFF
-	TRBJ2-4	TRBV24-1	-	TGTGCCACCAGTGCGACCGGACAGCAAAACATTCAGTACTTC	CATSATGQQNIQYF
-	TRBJ1-2	TRBV6-5	TRBD1	TGTGCCAGCAGTTCCCGACAGGGAGACTATGGCTACACCTTC	CASSSRQGDYGYTF
-	TRBJ2-7	TRBV12-5	-	TGTGCTAGTTCCGCCTCGGGCTCCTACGAGCAGTACTTC	CASSASGSYEQYF
-	TRBJ2-7	TRBV11-2	-	TGTGCCAGCAGTCATAATACGGGACTCGGAACCTACGAGCAGTACTTC	CASSHNTGLGTYEQYF
-	TRBJ2-7	TRBV30	-	TGTGCCTGGCGCAGATACAGGTCCTCCTACGAGCAGTACTTC	CAWRRYRSSYEQYF
once	TRBJ1-2	TRBV10-3	-	TGTGCCATCAGTGAGTCGAAGGGGGGGCTGGGCTATGGCTACACCTTC	CAISESKGGLGYGYTF
once	TRBJ1-1	TRBV19	-	TGTGCCAGTAGTCTAAACTGGACACCGAACACTGAAGCTTTCTTT	CASSLNWTPNTEAFF
-	TRBJ2-1	TRBV4-3	-	TGCGCCAGCAGCCAGAGCGGATCCTACAATGAGCAGTTCTTC	CASSQSGSYNEQFF
-	TRBJ2-7	TRBV7-2	TRBD2	TGTGCCAGCAGCTTAGCGGCTAGCGGGACCCTCTACGAGCAGTACTTC	CASSLAASGTLYEQYF
-	TRBJ1-5	TRBV4-2	TRBD1	TGTGCCAGCAGCCAAGGTCAGGGGGCTTGGGCTTTTAATCAGCCCCAGCATTTT	CASSQGQGAWAFNQPQHF
-	TRBJ2-2	TRBV3-1/TRBV3-2	-	TGTGCCAGCAGCCAAGGACCGACTGGGGCTAGCGGGGAGCTGTTTTTT	CASSQGPTGASGELFF
-	TRBJ2-7	TRBV27	-	TGTGCCAGCATGGGTGGAGGATACTCCTACGAGCAGTACTTC	CASMGGGYSYEQYF
-	TRBJ2-3	TRBV5-1	-	TGCGCCAGCAGCTACATGGACTTCACAGATACGCAGTATTTT	CASSYMDFTDTQYF
-	TRBJ1-3	TRBV4-3	-	TGCGCCAGCAGCCATTACAGGGCAGACACCATATATTTT	CASSHYRADTIYF
-	TRBJ1-2	TRBV4-1	-	TGCGCCAGCAGCCAAGCGGAGACTAACTATGGCTACACCTTC	CASSQAETNYGYTF
few	TRBJ1-1	TRBV11-2	-	TGTGCCAGCAGCTTAGATTTAGGGGGGAACACTGAAGCTTTCTTT	CASSLDLGGNTEAFF
-	TRBJ2-1	TRBV7-2	TRBD2	TGTGCCAGCAGCTTCGGCGGGGGGGCCTACAATGAGCAGTTCTTC	CASSFGGGAYNEQFF
-	TRBJ2-1	TRBV7-2	-	TGTGCCAGCAGCTCGCCACTCAGGCTTTTAGGGGCAAATGAGCAGTTCTTC	CASSSPLRLLGANEQFF
-	TRBJ2-5	TRBV6-5	-	TGTGCCAGCAGTTACGGAGCGGGAGAGACCCAGTACTTC	CASSYGAGETQYF
-	TRBJ2-4	TRBV6-5	-	TGTGCCAGCAGTTATCCGGGGGTGGACATTCAGTACTTC	CASSYPGVDIQYF
few	TRBJ1-1	TRBV10-3	-	TGTGCCATCAGGGGGCTGAACACTGAAGCTTTCTTT	CAIRGLNTEAFF
many	TRBJ2-2	TRBV6-4	TRBD2	TGTGCCAGCAGTACTAGCGGGAGCACCGGGGAGCTGTTTTTT	CASSTSGSTGELFF
-	TRBJ1-2	TRBV5-6	TRBD1	TGTGCCAGCAGCTTGGCCCCAGGGACAGGGGGCCTCTACACCTTC	CASSLAPGTGGLYTF
-	TRBJ2-7	TRBV19	-	TGTGCCAGTAGTACGACAGTACTCTCCTACGAGCAGTACTTC	CASSTTVLSYEQYF
-	TRBJ1-2	TRBV20-1	-	TGCGGTGGACTTGGAGGAGGCTACACCTTC	CGGLGGGYTF
-	TRBJ1-5	TRBV19	-	TGTGCCAGTAGTACCCGAGGGCGCAATCAGCCCCAGCATTTT	CASSTRGRNQPQHF
-	TRBJ2-2	TRBV2	TRBD1	TGTGCCAGCAGTTTTCAGGGGGCCGCTCCCGGGGAGCTGTTTTTT	CASSFQGAAPGELFF
-	TRBJ2-2	TRBV7-9	-	TGTGCCAGCAGCCCGGTGAACAGGGCAACACCCGGGGAGCTGTTTTTT	CASSPVNRATPGELFF
-	TRBJ1-1	TRBV4-3	-	TGCGCCAGCAGCCAAGTGAGGGTGGGAGACACTGAAGCTTTCTTT	CASSQVRVGDTEAFF
-	TRBJ2-2	TRBV28	-	TGTGCCAGCAACTCAATTTTAGACCCTACTAGAGGCGGGGAGCTGTTTTTT	CASNSILDPTRGGELFF
-	TRBJ1-1	TRBV5-1	-	TGCGCCAGCAGCTTGGATGTGGAAGGGAGGGCTTTCTTT	CASSLDVEGRAFF
-	TRBJ2-7	TRBV19	TRBD2	TGTGCCAGTAGTATAGTTCTAGCGGGAGGGAACGAGCAGTACTTC	CASSIVLAGGNEQYF
-	TRBJ2-1	TRBV6-4	TRBD2	TGTGCCAGCAGTGGTCACTGGGGAGCGGGAGGGCCAAGTGAGCAGTTCTTC	CASSGHWGAGGPSEQFF
once	TRBJ1-6	TRBV7-9	-	TGTGCCAGCAGCGACTTCTTATCACCCCTCCACTTT	CASSDFLSPLHF
-	TRBJ1-1	TRBV25-1	TRBD1	TGTGCCAGCAGTGAATTCGGACAGGGCAACACTGAAGCTTTCTTT	CASSEFGQGNTEAFF
few	TRBJ1-5	TRBV5-1	-	TGCGCCAGCAGCTTGGCCGGGGAAGGGTTCCAGCCCCAGCATTTT	CASSLAGEGFQPQHF
-	TRBJ1-1	TRBV19	TRBD1	TGTGCCAGTAGTATAGACCCTTACAGGGGGCAGGCTTTCTTT	CASSIDPYRGQAFF
-	TRBJ2-1	TRBV3-1/TRBV3-2	-	TGTGCCAGCAGCCTTTCCGGAAGACAGAATGACAATGAGCAGTTCTTC	CASSLSGRQNDNEQFF
-	TRBJ2-2	TRBV11-2	TRBD1	TGTGCCAGCAGTCATTCCGGGACAGGGGTAACCGGGGAGCTGTTTTTT	CASSHSGTGVTGELFF
-	TRBJ1-1	TRBV2	-	TGTGCCAGCATGCAGGAGGTGGACACTGAAGCTTTCTTT	CASMQEVDTEAFF
-	TRBJ1-1	TRBV7-9	TRBD1	TGTGCCAGCTCTCTCCGGGACAGTGAAGCTTTCTTT	CASSLRDSEAFF
few	TRBJ1-6	TRBV28	TRBD1	TGTGCCAGCAGTCCCGGGGCAGGGGGAAGGGACTATTCACCCCTCCACTTT	CASSPGAGGRDYSPLHF
-	TRBJ2-7	TRBV19	-	TGTGCCAGTAGTGGCCCCGGGAGACTCGAGCAGTACTTC	CASSGPGRLEQYF
-	TRBJ2-7	TRBV28	TRBD1	TGTGCCAGCAGTTCGGGACAGGGGACCTACGAGCAGTACTTC	CASSSGQGTYEQYF
-	TRBJ1-1	TRBV7-2	TRBD1	TGTGCCAGCAGCTGGGGGACAGGGGAGGTGCCTGAAGCTTTCTTT	CASSWGTGEVPEAFF
-	TRBJ1-2	TRBV5-1	TRBD1	TGCGCCAGCAGTTTGGGCGACAGGGGTTATGGCTACACCTTC	CASSLGDRGYGYTF
-	TRBJ2-5	TRBV7-9	-	TGTGCCAGCAGCCTAAAGGAGACCCAGTACTTC	CASSLKETQYF
once	TRBJ1-1	TRBV6-2/TRBV6-3	-	TGTGCCAGCAGTTATCCGCGGGGGGTTACTGAAGCTTTCTTT	CASSYPRGVTEAFF
-	TRBJ1-5	TRBV28	TRBD1	TGTGCCAGCAGTTTATACAGGGGCGATCAGCCCCAGCATTTT	CASSLYRGDQPQHF
-	TRBJ2-5	TRBV10-1	TRBD2	TGCGCCAGCAGTTCTGGGCTAGCGGGAGAAAGTGAGACCCAGTACTTC	CASSSGLAGESETQYF
-	TRBJ2-5	TRBV18	-	TGTGCCAGCTCCGGACTACTGGAAGAGACCCAGTACTTC	CASSGLLEETQYF
-	TRBJ2-5	TRBV28	TRBD1	TGTGCCAGCAGTTCCCCGGGACAGAGCTACCAAGAGACCCAGTACTTC	CASSSPGQSYQETQYF
-	TRBJ1-4	TRBV2	-	TGTGCCAGCTCCGAACAGAATGAAAAACTGTTTTTT	CASSEQNEKLFF